This T cell receptor (beta chain) originates from a study of neoadjuvant anti-PD-1 for oral cavity cancer. TCRdb's copy holds only in-frame clones and misses some; the assay was immunoSEQ multiplex PCR. The sample includes 12,000 to 15,000 clones, 55% to 85% seen only once; the top ten take 2.9%. V gave up 1 base and J gave up 2 bases, with 15 bases separating them. This CDR3 contains 17 residues. In germline, CDR1 is MNHNS, CDR2 SASEGT. The sequences come from PBMCs, collected before nivolumab (anti-PD-1) treatment. The V call is TRBV6-1, the J call TRBJ1-5; D is unclear. The sequence derives from a person aged 40-85 years with oral cavity squamous cell carcinoma. The CDR3 spells CASSEGFWGVGNQPQHF. CDR3 in DNA: TGTGCCAGCAGTGAAGGTTTTTGGGGAGTTGGCAATCAGCCCCAGCATTTT.